This is a list of T cell receptor beta chains from one sample in a study of T-cell memory formation after mild COVID-19. TCRdb recomputed calls from the 5' RACE reads with MiXCR, one row per CDR3 protein. The table has approximately 240,000 distinct CDR3 sequences, about 15% seen once; the top ten hold 3.5%. Input material: PBMCs or a T cell subset sorted from them (not recorded which). All receptors come from a man aged 18 to 30 who had mild COVID-19 (a few samples of this study predate the infection). Cell type and time point are not known. Both conserved end residues are part of each CDR3. D genes are given only for firm matches. The size of a clone is reported for some rows only, either as once, few or many, or as a class for expanded clones.

DNA: TGTGCCAGCAGTCCGACTAGCCCCGGTACGCAGTATTTT; CDR3: CASSPTSPGTQYF; D: TRBD2; J: TRBJ2-3; V: TRBV2; size: once
DNA: TGCAGCGGAGCAAACAGGGGAGAGACCCAGTACTTC; CDR3: CSGANRGETQYF; D: TRBD1; J: TRBJ2-5; V: TRBV29-1; size: -
DNA: TGCGCCAGCAGCCAAGATAGTGGGGATACGCAGTATTTT; CDR3: CASSQDSGDTQYF; D: -; J: TRBJ2-3; V: TRBV4-3; size: many
DNA: TGTGCCACCAGTATTCGCGGCGGGACCCAGTACTTC; CDR3: CATSIRGGTQYF; D: -; J: TRBJ2-5; V: TRBV24-1; size: -
DNA: TGTGCCAGCGGCGAAAGATGGGAAAAGGAGACCCAGTACTTC; CDR3: CASGERWEKETQYF; D: -; J: TRBJ2-5; V: TRBV7-9; size: -
DNA: TGTGCCAGCAGATTAGGGCAGGGGGAGACCCAGTACTTC; CDR3: CASRLGQGETQYF; D: -; J: TRBJ2-5; V: TRBV12-3/TRBV12-4; size: few
DNA: TGTGCCAGCAGTTTCCACAAACTAGCGGGACGGCCTGAGACCCAGTACTTC; CDR3: CASSFHKLAGRPETQYF; D: TRBD2; J: TRBJ2-5; V: TRBV27; size: many
DNA: TGTGCCAGCAGTGAATTAGGGGCCGGGGAGCTGTTTTTT; CDR3: CASSELGAGELFF; D: -; J: TRBJ2-2; V: TRBV2; size: -
DNA: TGCGCCAGCAGCGGAGGGTACTACAATGAGCAGTTCTTC; CDR3: CASSGGYYNEQFF; D: -; J: TRBJ2-1; V: TRBV4-3; size: few
DNA: TGTGCCAGTACGGAGACAGGGAGGGATGGCTACACCTTC; CDR3: CASTETGRDGYTF; D: TRBD1; J: TRBJ1-2; V: TRBV19; size: few
DNA: TGCGCCAGCAGCTTGAGGGCATCTTCCTACGAGCAGTACTTC; CDR3: CASSLRASSYEQYF; D: -; J: TRBJ2-7; V: TRBV5-1; size: -
DNA: TGTGCCAGCAGCTTAGTGGGTAATCCTGGCTACACCTTC; CDR3: CASSLVGNPGYTF; D: -; J: TRBJ1-2; V: TRBV7-8; size: few
DNA: TGCAGTGCTGGACTGGACAGCCCTTATGGCTACACCTTC; CDR3: CSAGLDSPYGYTF; D: -; J: TRBJ1-2; V: TRBV20-1; size: -
DNA: TGCGCCAGCAGCCAAGGGCAGGGGTTCGGAGAGACCCAGTACTTC; CDR3: CASSQGQGFGETQYF; D: -; J: TRBJ2-5; V: TRBV4-1; size: -
DNA: TGTGCCAGCAGTGTCCGGGGGGGGCCTCTAAGAGCTGGAAACACCATATATTTT; CDR3: CASSVRGGPLRAGNTIYF; D: -; J: TRBJ1-3; V: TRBV6-1; size: many
DNA: TGCGCCAGCAAGGGGGACGGGCCTTTCTTT; CDR3: CASKGDGPFF; D: -; J: TRBJ1-1; V: TRBV5-1; size: few
DNA: TGTGCCAGCAGCATCCCCCCCACAGGGGGCAGAGAGACCCAGTACTTC; CDR3: CASSIPPTGGRETQYF; D: TRBD1; J: TRBJ2-5; V: TRBV7-2; size: -
DNA: TGTGCCAGCAGCCCCCGGAGCGGGGGTGAAGATACGCAGTATTTT; CDR3: CASSPRSGGEDTQYF; D: TRBD2; J: TRBJ2-3; V: TRBV7-2; size: few
DNA: TGCAGCGGAAACTATCGAGGAGATACGCAGTATTTT; CDR3: CSGNYRGDTQYF; D: -; J: TRBJ2-3; V: TRBV20-1; size: -
DNA: TGCAGTGCTAGCGCGGGCGCTGGAAACACCATATATTTT; CDR3: CSASAGAGNTIYF; D: -; J: TRBJ1-3; V: TRBV20-1; size: -